The sequence of this T cell receptor beta chain was determined in a study of spatial heterogeneity in lung cancer. Turning to the study itself: Alpha-chain sequences were consistently detected in smaller numbers than beta-chain sequences.

Time point defined: sample taken at primary tumor resection. There were 72 donors, all of them untreated patients with early-stage non-small cell lung cancer. Whole RNA, isolated from tumor, nontumor lung or frozen PBMC, was sequenced without prior sorting. This clonotype was seen ten or more times. Every individual TCR cDNA molecule carried its own unique molecular identifier, which allowed correction of PCR and sequencing errors. Each CDR3 protein gets one entry after TCRdb re-called the 5' RACE reads with MiXCR. The sample includes roughly 10,000 distinct CDR3 sequences, around 6% of them seen just once. This CDR3 has 15 amino acids. Trimming cost V 6 bases and J 4 bases; bases outside gene matches: 14. CDR1 SQVTM and CDR2 ANQGSEA come from the germline V gene.

This TCR came from a male donor with early-stage non-small cell lung cancer. The sequenced sample was PBMCs, obtained at surgery. The chain is built from TRBV29-1 and TRBJ2-7; the match to TRBD1 covers 8 bases. The chain's CDR3 is CSVESETGVGYEQYF. CDR3 sequence (DNA): TGCAGCGTGGAAAGCGAGACAGGGGTAGGATACGAGCAGTACTTC.